The table lists the clone carrying this TCR beta chain with many counts. This entry belongs to a study of CD8 T cells in ankylosing spondylitis. In TCRdb, the 5' RACE reads were re-called with MiXCR into one record per CDR3 protein. This table has approximately 90,000 distinct CDR3 sequences, roughly 8.3% appearing once. Per the germline V gene, CDR1 is GTSNPN and CDR2 is SVGIG (reference sequence). V shed 4 bases and J 3 bases; nucleotides not matched to a gene: 6. The CDR3 is 14 amino acids. V gene TRBV30 combines with J gene TRBJ1-5; TRBD1 aligns across 7 bases. This TCR came from a male donor with ankylosing spondylitis or in good health (not recorded which). Input material: blood, either unsorted or a sorted T cell fraction (not recorded which). The CDR3 sequence: CAWNARGINQPQHF. The DNA of the CDR3 is TGTGCCTGGAACGCCAGGGGGATCAATCAGCCCCAGCATTTT.